Listed here are 31 T cell receptor beta chains from one sample, sequenced in a study of T cell responses to AZD1222 COVID-19 vaccine. Assay used: immunoSEQ multiplex PCR; TCRdb lists only in-frame clones, some missing. Found here are around 100,000 clones, roughly 86% of them singletons; the top ten hold under 4.5%. The sample here was peripheral blood, taken on day 0 of MenACWY control vaccination. Receptors were obtained from an adult in good health.

The CDR3 nucleotides read TGTGCCAGCAGCCTACAGGGGAGCTCCTACAATGAGCAGTTCTTC. Translation gives CASSLQGSSYNEQFF. The chain has TRBV11-3 and TRBJ2-1; 7 bases fit TRBD1. The CDR3 has 15 residues. V was clipped by 5 bases and J by 0 bases; unmatched bases: 4. Germline V CDR1 and CDR2: SGHNT, YENEEA.

The gene calls are TRBV9 and TRBJ1-1, with a weak D call TRBD1 (5 bases). V was clipped by 0 bases and J by 8 bases, with 11 bases between them. CDR3 length: 13 residues. Germline V gives CDR1 SGDLS, CDR2 YYNGEE. This chain's CDR3 is CASSVAVGLEAFF. The CDR3 bases are TGTGCCAGCAGCGTAGCGGTGGGACTCGAAGCTTTCTTT.

V and J are TRBV7-2 and TRBJ1-5; no definite D call. The CDR3 has 14 residues. The V end was cut by 5 bases, the J end by 0 bases, with 8 bases between. Germline lookup yields CDR1 SGHTA and CDR2 FQGNSA. CDR3 in DNA: TGTGCCAGCAGCCAGACCCATAGCAATCAGCCCCAGCATTTT. It encodes CASSQTHSNQPQHF.

The chain recombines TRBV28 with TRBJ1-5; no firm D call. The CDR3 contains 12 residues. Trimming pared 5 bases from V and 6 bases from J, leaving 8 bases between. In germline, CDR1 is MDHEN, CDR2 SYDVKM. The CDR3 DNA reads TGTGCCAGCAGTCCGGCGGGTCAGCCCCAGCATTTT. It codes for CASSPAGQPQHF.

The chain uses TRBV18 and TRBJ1-5; TRBD1 aligns across 7 bases. The CDR3 sequence is 16 residues long. Per germline, CDR1 KGHSH and CDR2 LQKENI. After removal of 3 bases from V and 1 base from J, the junction contained 6 bases not matched to a gene. In nucleotides, the CDR3 is TGTGCCAGCTCACCGCCGGACAGGATGAGCAATCAGCCCCAGCATTTT. It translates to CASSPPDRMSNQPQHF.

The chain recombines TRBV27 with TRBJ2-7, with 8 nucleotides matching TRBD2. Per germline, CDR1 MNHEY and CDR2 SMNVEV (reference sequence). The CDR3 runs 13 residues. J gave up 7 bases and V 5 bases, and 7 bases lay outside the gene matches. The CDR3 sequence: CASSPRGGVEQYF. The CDR3 DNA follows: TGTGCCAGCAGTCCCCGGGGGGGTGTAGAGCAGTACTTC.

In the case of this clone: One end of the junction is discordant with germline, which a read error may explain. The chain joins TRBV7-2 to TRBJ1-3, with TRBD1 matching over 8 bases. The germline V gene has CDR1 SGHTA and CDR2 FQGNSA. CDR3 size: 12 residues. The CDR3 loop is CASSLDRGNFDF. CDR3 DNA sequence: TGTGCCAGCAGCCTCGACAGGGGAAACTTTGATTTT. Full variable domain (rest looked up from reference TRBV7-2 and TRBJ1-3): GAGVSQSPSNKVTEKGKDVELRCDPISGHTALYWYRQSLGQGLEFLIYFQGNSAPDKSGLPSDRFSAERTGGSVSTLTIQRTQQEDSAVYLCASSLDRGNFDFGEGSWLTVV.

This clone has just one count. This chain connects TRBV21-1 to TRBJ2-7. TRBV21-1 is termed a pseudogene. CDR3 length: 15 amino acids. The CDR3 region has the DNA TGTGCCAGCATACGCGCAAAGGCGCCCTCGCGAGAGCAGTACTTC. Protein: CASIRAKAPSREQYF.

The genes are TRBV3-1 (or the pseudogene TRBV3-2) and TRBJ1-2; no definite D call. This CDR3 comprises 14 residues. Trimming left V 1 base short and J 6 bases short, with 12 bases between. Germline V gene sequence: CDR1 LGHDT, CDR2 YNNKEL (reference sequence). The DNA of the CDR3 is TGTGCCAGCAGCCAAGGTGCGACGGAGGATGGCTACACCTTC. Encoded protein: CASSQGATEDGYTF.

This chain joins TRBV29-1 and TRBJ2-5; D remains unclear. This CDR3 spans 13 amino acids. The germline V gene encodes CDR1 SQVTM and CDR2 ANQGSEA. V gave up 7 bases and J gave up 0 bases, with 12 bases separating them. DNA of the CDR3: TGCAGCGGCCGGGCCCAGTACCAAGAGACCCAGTACTTC. This gives the protein CSGRAQYQETQYF.

V and J are TRBV6-1 and TRBJ2-3; D may be TRBD2 (7 bases). Germline V lookup: CDR1 MNHNS, CDR2 SASEGT. V was cut by 3 bases and J by 0 bases, with 13 bases left in between. The CDR3 sequence is 16 residues long. This CDR3 is CASSDWGGPSTDTQYF. DNA for the CDR3: TGTGCCAGCAGTGATTGGGGGGGCCCTAGCACAGATACGCAGTATTTT.

The chain uses TRBV28 and TRBJ1-5; D is possibly TRBD1 (6 bases). V gave up 3 bases and J gave up 0 bases, with 18 bases separating them. Germline-derived CDR1 and CDR2 are MDHEN and SYDVKM. The CDR3 has 18 residues. The CDR3 nucleotides read TGTGCCAGCAGTTTGAATGAGGACAGATCGTATAGCAATCAGCCCCAGCATTTT. Translation gives CASSLNEDRSYSNQPQHF.

The V gene is TRBV3-1 (or the pseudogene TRBV3-2), the J gene TRBJ2-1; possibly TRBD2 for D (5 bases). In germline, CDR1 is LGHDT, CDR2 YNNKEL (reference sequence). V shed 1 base and J shed 9 bases, with 10 bases lying between them. There are 13 residues in the CDR3. CDR3 bases: TGTGCCAGCAGCCAAGGGGAACTAGGTGAGCAGTTCTTC. Its translation is CASSQGELGEQFF.

This sequence joins TRBV6-5 and TRBJ1-2; weak D call: TRBD1 (6 bases). The length of the CDR3 is 14 residues. CDR1 is MNHEY and CDR2 is SVGAGI in the germline V gene. V lost 0 bases to trimming and J lost 6 bases, with 11 bases between them. CDR3 amino acids: CASSYSGRGDGYTF. The CDR3 nucleotides read TGTGCCAGCAGTTACTCGGGGAGGGGGGATGGCTACACCTTC.

The rearrangement uses TRBV15 and TRBJ1-5; D uncertain. This CDR3 has 14 amino acids. Per germline, CDR1 LNHNV and CDR2 YYDKDF (reference sequence). The V end lost 0 bases, the J end lost 0 bases, and 3 bases lay between the germline ends. In DNA, the CDR3 is TGTGCCACCAGCAGAGATCTTAGCAATCAGCCCCAGCATTTT. The encoded protein is CATSRDLSNQPQHF.

This clone was detected a few times. The chain recombines TRBV7-6 with TRBJ2-5, with TRBD1 matching 10 bases. The CDR3 length is 15 residues. V was clipped by 4 bases and J by 5 bases; unmatched bases: 7. Germline values: CDR1 SGHVS, CDR2 FNYEAQ. The chain's CDR3 is CASSYGQGGLETQYF. The CDR3 nucleotides read TGTGCCAGCAGCTACGGACAGGGGGGACTGGAGACCCAGTACTTC.

The chain links TRBV28 to TRBJ2-3; a weak D match, TRBD1 (6 bases). There are 15 residues in the CDR3. The V end lost 3 bases, the J end lost 8 bases, and 18 bases lay between the germline ends. Germline loops: CDR1 MDHEN, CDR2 SYDVKM. This CDR3 is CASSFSRGFSGTQYF. CDR3 in DNA: TGTGCCAGCAGTTTTTCGAGGGGGTTCTCTGGTACGCAGTATTTT. Full variable domain (missing parts from reference TRBV28 and TRBJ2-3): DVKVTQSSRYLVKRTGEKVFLECVQDMDHENMFWYRQDPGLGLRLIYFSYDVKMKEKGDIPEGYSVSREKKERFSLILESASTNQTSMYLCASSFSRGFSGTQYFGPGTRLTVL.

The chain combines TRBV29-1 with TRBJ1-1; a weak D match, TRBD1 (5 bases). The V end was cut by 7 bases, the J end by 3 bases, with 15 bases between. CDR1 and CDR2 (germline): SQVTM, ANQGSEA. The length of the CDR3 is 13 residues. The CDR3 DNA sequence: TGCAGCGCCTCCACGGGGGGGGACACTGAAGCTTTCTTT. This encodes CSASTGGDTEAFF.

V gene TRBV28 combines with J gene TRBJ1-3, with D hard to call. Germline CDR1 reads MDHEN; CDR2 reads SYDVKM. The CDR3 is 12 amino acids. The V gene lost 1 base and the J gene lost 2 bases, with 0 bases spanning the gap. CDR3 sequence (DNA): TGTGCCAGCAGTTTATCTGGAAACACCATATATTTT. Protein product: CASSLSGNTIYF.

This CDR3 reads CASSLPGQGYWDTQYF. CDR3 bases: TGTGCCAGCAGCTTGCCGGGACAGGGATATTGGGATACGCAGTATTTT. This chain connects TRBV5-8 to TRBJ2-3; TRBD1 matches 9 bases. With V trimmed by 1 base and J by 6 bases, 9 bases remained unmatched. This CDR3 spans 16 amino acids. Germline CDR1 is SGHTS and CDR2 is YDEGEE.

The chain combines TRBV12-3 or TRBV12-4 with TRBJ1-4; 9 nucleotides agree with TRBD1. The ends lost 6 bases at V and 8 bases at J; junction bases unmatched: 4. This CDR3 region has 13 residues. CDR3 nucleotides: TGTGCCAGCAGGACAGGGGGTGGCGAAAAACTGTTTTTT. It specifies CASRTGGGEKLFF.

The chain uses TRBV3-1 (or the pseudogene TRBV3-2) and TRBJ2-2; D may correspond to TRBD1 or TRBD2 (5 bases each). Germline-derived CDR1 and CDR2 are LGHDT and YNNKEL (reference sequence). Between the trimmed V and J ends, which lost 3 bases and 2 bases, there was a span of 13 bases. This CDR3 region has 16 residues. CDR3 nucleotides: TGTGCCAGCAGCCAGTTCTGGGGGACCAACACCGGGGAGCTGTTTTTT. Its protein product is CASSQFWGTNTGELFF.

V is TRBV5-1 and J is TRBJ1-3, with 11 bases aligning to TRBD1. Germline CDR1 is SGHRS and CDR2 is YFSETQ. Losses at the gene ends were 4 bases for V and 4 bases for J; bases not matched to a gene: 7. This CDR3 is 16 amino acids long. The CDR3 sequence is CASSDRTGGSGNTIYF. In DNA form, the CDR3 reads TGCGCCAGCAGCGACCGGACAGGGGGCTCGGGAAACACCATATATTTT. The full variable domain, rest sourced from reference TRBV5-1 and TRBJ1-3, is KAGVTQTPRYLIKTRGQQVTLSCSPISGHRSVSWYQQTPGQGLQFLFEYFSETQRNKGNFPGRFSGRQFSNSRSEMNVSTLELGDSALYLCASSDRTGGSGNTIYFGEGSWLTVV.

CDR3 in amino acids: CAISEDRGDTGELFF. The CDR3 region has the DNA TGTGCCATCAGTGAAGACAGGGGGGACACCGGGGAGCTGTTTTTT. The rearrangement uses TRBV10-3 and TRBJ2-2; 9 bases fit TRBD1. Trimming cost V 3 bases and J 3 bases; bases outside gene matches: 2. In germline, CDR1 is ENHRY, CDR2 SYGVKD. The CDR3 contains 15 residues.

This clone appeared a single time. The chain combines TRBV6-5 with TRBJ1-2, with a weak D call TRBD1 (5 bases). This CDR3 spans 12 amino acids. Trimming removed 4 bases from V and 8 bases from J, with 11 bases in between. Per germline, CDR1 MNHEY and CDR2 SVGAGI. The CDR3 DNA is TGTGCCAGCAGTTTTCAAGGGGTCGGCTACACCTTC. Translation: CASSFQGVGYTF.

Written as DNA, the CDR3 is TGCAGCGTTGAAGTTCGACAGAACCTCTATGGCTACACCTTC. Translating it yields CSVEVRQNLYGYTF. The chain carries TRBV29-1 and TRBJ1-2; possibly TRBD1 for D (5 bases). Trimming shortened V by 1 base and J by 4 bases, and 13 bases separated the two germline ends. This CDR3 contains 14 residues. Germline V gene lookup returns CDR1 SQVTM and CDR2 ANQGSEA.

The chain combines TRBV27 with TRBJ1-2; D might be TRBD1 (6 bases). Germline assignment: CDR1 MNHEY and CDR2 SMNVEV (reference sequence). Deletions cut 2 bases from V and 7 bases from J, with 11 bases between. This CDR3 has 13 residues. CDR3 sequence: CASSLGQSLGYTF. The CDR3, as DNA: TGTGCCAGCAGTTTAGGACAGTCTCTTGGCTACACCTTC.

The chain has TRBV7-2 and TRBJ2-5, with D tentatively TRBD1 (5 bases). Looked up from germline, CDR1 is SGHTA and CDR2 is FQGNSA. The CDR3 contains 14 residues. V shed 1 base and J shed 3 bases, with 9 bases lying between them. For the CDR3, the DNA is TGTGCCAGCAGCTTAGTAGGGGCGGAAGAGACCCAGTACTTC. Translating it yields CASSLVGAEETQYF.

This clone was observed a handful of times. The V call is TRBV5-5, the J call TRBJ1-3, with D unresolved. Trimming took off 3 bases at V and 0 bases at J, with 10 bases between the two ends. Germline CDR1 SGHKS, CDR2 YYEKEE (reference sequence). The CDR3 has 15 amino acids. The CDR3 DNA is TGTGCCAGCAGCTCCCCACGGAACTCTGGAAACACCATATATTTT. Amino acid sequence: CASSSPRNSGNTIYF.

The chain recombines TRBV25-1 with TRBJ1-2; TRBD1 matches 8 bases. Trimming cost V 3 bases and J 7 bases; bases outside gene matches: 7. Germline V gene data show CDR1 as MGHDK and CDR2 as SYGVNS. The CDR3 runs to 14 residues. CDR3 loop: CASSDSGGYGGYTF. The CDR3 DNA reads as TGTGCCAGCAGTGATTCAGGGGGCTATGGTGGCTACACCTTC.

The J gene is TRBJ2-1, the V gene TRBV7-8; TRBD1 might be the D (5 bases). Germline V gene sequence: CDR1 SGHVS, CDR2 FQNEAQ. CDR3 length: 15 amino acids. The V end lost 1 base, the J end lost 4 bases, and 11 bases lay between the germline ends. The CDR3 DNA reads TGTGCCAGCAGCTTAGGACAGATTGGGTACAATGAGCAGTTCTTC. Amino acids: CASSLGQIGYNEQFF.